This T cell receptor beta chain derives from a study of T-cell reconstitution after alpha-beta-depleted transplantation in children. Study outcomes and limitations: From newly produced T cells came most of the T-cell counts and diversity one year after transplant.

The CDR3 length is 15 residues. V shed 6 bases and J shed 3 bases, with 14 bases lying between them. The germline V gene encodes CDR1 SGHVS and CDR2 FQNEAQ. Unique molecular identifiers were used in preparing the TCRbeta library. TCRdb re-derived calls from the PCR reads in MiXCR, one entry per CDR3 protein. The data contain about a million distinct CDR3 sequences, about 29% of them singletons. This clonotype was picked up many times. What it recognizes is unknown. The TCR was taken from a boy under two years old who had a stem cell transplant for SCID, so the T cells may come from the graft donor. Sequenced material: PBMCs, mostly from graft donor cells, taken 360 days after TCRalphabeta/CD19-depleted stem cell transplant. The rearrangement uses TRBV7-8 and TRBJ2-2, with D tentatively TRBD1 (5 bases). The DNA of the CDR3 is TGTGCCAGCAGTTACCGGCAGGGTGACACCGGGGAGCTGTTTTTT. Translated: CASSYRQGDTGELFF.